This T cell receptor beta chain was captured in a study of shared clonotypes between healthy human individuals (dated by TCRdb to the early 2020s). Regarding the study in general: Two women and a few men aged 18 to 49 years were included in the cohort. For each donor, CD4 naive and CD4 memory were each given three plates, CD8 naive was given two plates, and CD8 memory was given one plate. To estimate repertoire size and how much clonotype sharing occurs between individuals, the study deeply sequenced the blood TCR repertoires of five or six healthy adults. To increase sequencing depth and limit assay-specific biases, TCR repertoire library preparation and sequencing were carried out by different laboratories using diverse techniques. Each donor's leukapheresis produced roughly between roughly 0.85 and 9.5 billion PBMCs. Study-wide findings and limitations: Estimated clonotype richness was generally larger for naive than for memory subsets. Because the study included only a small number of donors, the genetic and exposure-history diversity represented was limited. Rarefaction of sorted-subset datasets indicated incomplete sequencing despite the large sequencing depth. Pairwise subsampling led to the expectation that sequencing depth would affect the degree of clonotype sharing among donors. Compared with non-shared clonotypes, clonotypes shared by all four sorted-subset donors had higher generation probabilities. Sampling was restricted to blood, and TCR repertoires in tissues likely differ from the TCR repertoires found in blood. Sharing across a few donors was observed for approximately 5% of naive CD4, over 3% of naive CD8, 2% to 2.5% of memory CD4, and less than 0.45% of memory CD8 clonotypes.

Donors were healthy HIV-negative adults with no recently reported acute infections or vaccinations. Only Caucasian adults living in Nashville, Tennessee, USA were represented among the donors. CD4+ T cells were enriched by magnetic negative selection, after which naive cells were positively selected on CD45RA and the negative fraction was taken as the memory subset. Blood was obtained by leukapheresis, after which PBMCs were separated by Ficoll-Histopaque density gradient centrifugation and cryopreserved in liquid nitrogen vapor phase. Purity and quantity of every magnetically sorted T cell population were checked by analytical flow cytometry. From each sorted fraction, genomic DNA was isolated and quantified by UV absorbance on a Nanodrop 2000c. Using the deep immunoSEQ assay, TCR CDR3 regions were amplified from genomic DNA by multiplex PCR. Genomic DNA extracted from each cell subset was distributed evenly over all wells of several immunoSEQ 96-well plates, and each plate served as one replicate. For sorted subsets, roughly 200 ng of genomic DNA, equivalent to roughly 30,000 T cell genomes, went into each replicate PCR. Purified libraries were quantified with a Qubit 3.0 fluorometer, sized on a Bioanalyzer 2100, and re-quantified with the KAPA Library Quantification kit. Every immunoSEQ 96-well plate was sequenced on a dedicated single-read 150-cycle Illumina NextSeq 550 flow cell. Regarding the original processing steps: Because the immunoSEQ output held only junctional sequences and lacked quality scores, the filtering could not match the filtering applied to full-length reads. To assign V/J genes and CDR3, sequences were annotated against IMGT germline references using PyIR, a Python wrapper for IgBLAST v1.9. Reads were removed for weak V/J assignments (E-value above 1e-6), missing CDR3, stop codons, out-of-frame junctions, or ambiguous translated residues. A V3J clonotype was defined by an identical inferred V gene, J gene, and CDR3 amino acid sequence. To compute the percentage overlap between repertoires, the number of shared unique clonotypes was divided by the size of the smaller repertoire. Repertoire richness was assessed with RTK rarefaction, the Chao1 estimator, and Recon v2.1 estimates of unobserved clonotypes. Generation probabilities for all TCRbeta clonotypes obtained by the gDNA method from a handful of donors were computed using OLGA. Here the immuneACCESS table is served through TCRdb, limited to in-frame sequences with V and J called. Missing clones are a known gap in these copies; in checked studies unresolved V genes cover under half, and the rest lacks a known reason. That table is the source of V, J and clone size, and D and trimming were worked out from the DNA. This sample lists 2,500,000 or so clones; approximately 94% were detected once. 0.35% to 0.45% of the sample comes from the top ten.

Compared with germline, V lacks 4 bases and J lacks 6 bases; bases without a gene match: 9. The CDR3 sequence holds 15 residues, the cysteine and phenylalanine included. Only the CDR3 DNA is retained, 45 bases long and in frame from the first base. The germline V gene yields SGHRS for CDR1 and YFSETQ for CDR2. A word on this clone: Its antigen is still unknown. No base-level quality is on record; no much larger clone is a single base apart.

The sequence was collected from a man aged 18 to 29 in good health. Some clones in this sample may be carry-over from other donors' samples. Sequencing input: naive CD4+ T cells from PBMCs. The cell subset or site label on this specimen signifies: CD45RA+ positively selected. Here the chain combines TRBV5-1 and TRBJ2-2, and 7 junctional nucleotides match TRBD2. The CDR3 protein sequence reads: CASSLLGGEAGELFF. The nucleotides read TGCGCCAGCAGCCTGCTGGGAGGGGAGGCCGGGGAGCTGTTTTTT.